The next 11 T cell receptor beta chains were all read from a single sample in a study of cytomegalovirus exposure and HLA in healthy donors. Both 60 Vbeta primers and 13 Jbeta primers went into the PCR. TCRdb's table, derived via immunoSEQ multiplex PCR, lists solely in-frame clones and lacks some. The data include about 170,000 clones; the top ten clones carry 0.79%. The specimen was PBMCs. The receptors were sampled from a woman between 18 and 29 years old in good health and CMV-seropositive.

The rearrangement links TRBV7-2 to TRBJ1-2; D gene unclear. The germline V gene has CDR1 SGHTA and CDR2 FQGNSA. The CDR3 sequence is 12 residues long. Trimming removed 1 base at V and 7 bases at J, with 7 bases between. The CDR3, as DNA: TGTGCCAGCAGCTTAGGGAGTAGTGGCTACACCTTC. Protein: CASSLGSSGYTF.

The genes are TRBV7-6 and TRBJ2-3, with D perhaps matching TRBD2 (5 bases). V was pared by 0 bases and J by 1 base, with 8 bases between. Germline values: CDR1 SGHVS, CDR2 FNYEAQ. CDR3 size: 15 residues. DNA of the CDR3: TGTGCCAGCAGCTTAGCGGGAGCCCGCACAGATACGCAGTATTTT. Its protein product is CASSLAGARTDTQYF. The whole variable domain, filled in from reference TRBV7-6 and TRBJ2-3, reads GAGVSQSPRYKVTKRGQDVALRCDPISGHVSLYWYRQALGQGPEFLTYFNYEAQQDKSGLPNDRFSAERPEGSISTLTIQRTEQRDSAMYRCASSLAGARTDTQYFGPGTRLTVL.

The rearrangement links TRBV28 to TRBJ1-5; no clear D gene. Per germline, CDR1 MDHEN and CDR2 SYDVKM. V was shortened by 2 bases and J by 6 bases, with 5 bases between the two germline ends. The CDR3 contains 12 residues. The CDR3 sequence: CASSLNIQPQHF. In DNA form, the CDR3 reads TGTGCCAGCAGTTTAAACATTCAGCCCCAGCATTTT.

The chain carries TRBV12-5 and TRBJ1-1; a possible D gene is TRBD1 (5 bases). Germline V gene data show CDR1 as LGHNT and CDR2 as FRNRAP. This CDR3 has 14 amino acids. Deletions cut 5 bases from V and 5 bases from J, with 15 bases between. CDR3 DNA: TGTGCTAGTGGTCCCTCCGGGGGGAGGACTGAAGCTTTCTTT. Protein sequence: CASGPSGGRTEAFF.

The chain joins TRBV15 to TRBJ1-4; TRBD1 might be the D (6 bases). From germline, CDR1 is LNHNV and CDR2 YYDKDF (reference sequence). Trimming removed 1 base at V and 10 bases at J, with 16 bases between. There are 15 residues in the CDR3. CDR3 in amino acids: CATSRGRISRGKLFF. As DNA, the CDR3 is TGTGCCACCAGCAGAGGACGAATATCCAGGGGAAAACTGTTTTTT.

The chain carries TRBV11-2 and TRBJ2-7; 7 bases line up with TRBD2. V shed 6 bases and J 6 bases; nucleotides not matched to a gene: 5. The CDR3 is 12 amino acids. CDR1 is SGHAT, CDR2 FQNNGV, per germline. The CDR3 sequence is CASRRLAGEQYF. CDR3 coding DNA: TGTGCCAGCAGAAGACTAGCAGGCGAGCAGTACTTC. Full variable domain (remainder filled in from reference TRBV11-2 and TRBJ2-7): EAGVAQSPRYKIIEKRQSVAFWCNPISGHATLYWYQQILGQGPKLLIQFQNNGVVDDSQLPKDRFSAERLKGVDSTLKIQPAKLEDSAVYLCASRRLAGEQYFGPGTRLTVT.

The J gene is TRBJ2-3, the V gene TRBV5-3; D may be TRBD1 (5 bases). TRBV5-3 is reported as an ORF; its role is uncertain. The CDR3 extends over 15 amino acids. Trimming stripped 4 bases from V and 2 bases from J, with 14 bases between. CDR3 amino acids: CARSGAQNLTDTQYF. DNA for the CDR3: TGTGCCAGAAGCGGGGCACAGAACCTCACAGATACGCAGTATTTT.

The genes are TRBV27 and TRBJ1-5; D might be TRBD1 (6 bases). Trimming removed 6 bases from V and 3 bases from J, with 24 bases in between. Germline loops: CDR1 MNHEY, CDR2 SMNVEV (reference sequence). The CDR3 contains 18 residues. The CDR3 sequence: CASSQDRPTSQNNQPQHF. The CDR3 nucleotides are TGTGCCAGCAGCCAAGACAGGCCCACATCGCAAAACAATCAGCCCCAGCATTTT.

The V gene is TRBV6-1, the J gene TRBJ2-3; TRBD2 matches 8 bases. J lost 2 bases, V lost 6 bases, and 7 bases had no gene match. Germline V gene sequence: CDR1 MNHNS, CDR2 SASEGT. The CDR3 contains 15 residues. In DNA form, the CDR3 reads TGTGCCAGCAGCCCCCAAGCGGGAGTCACAGATACGCAGTATTTT. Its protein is CASSPQAGVTDTQYF.

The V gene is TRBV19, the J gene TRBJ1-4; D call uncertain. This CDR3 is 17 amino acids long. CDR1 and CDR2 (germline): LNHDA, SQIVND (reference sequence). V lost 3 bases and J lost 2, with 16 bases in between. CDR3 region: CASSIGGQLKTNEKLFF. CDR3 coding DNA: TGTGCCAGTAGTATCGGAGGGCAGCTAAAGACTAATGAAAAACTGTTTTTT.

CDR3: CASSVAAGQETQYF. The CDR3 DNA reads as TGTGCCAGCAGCGTAGCAGCGGGTCAAGAGACCCAGTACTTC. The gene calls are TRBV9 and TRBJ2-5, with D tentatively TRBD2 (6 bases). The ends were cut back, 0 bases at V and 2 bases at J, with 8 bases in the middle. The CDR3 contains 14 residues. The germline V gene has CDR1 SGDLS and CDR2 YYNGEE.